Sequencing of this T cell receptor beta chain was carried out in a study of metastatic and nonmetastatic thyroid tumors. This clone is categorized as medium-sized. The ends lost 4 bases at V and 3 bases at J; junction bases unmatched: 14. Per germline, CDR1 MNHEY and CDR2 SVGEGT. This CDR3 spans 17 amino acids. TCRdb re-clonotyped the PCR reads via MiXCR. The repertoire consists of some 38,000 clones, with roughly 14% occurring once and the leading ten covering over 7.5%. Patients had received no treatment of any kind before thyroid surgery. Sequencing was performed on blood. This chain uses TRBV6-2 or TRBV6-3 with TRBJ2-7; TRBD2 aligns across 8 bases. The sequence came from a female donor with papillary thyroid cancer or a benign thyroid nodule (not recorded which). Some clones in this sample may be carry-over from other donors' samples. As DNA, the CDR3 is TGTGCCAGCAGTTCCCCCTTTACCGGGGGGGGCTACTACGAGCAGTACTTC. Its translation: CASSSPFTGGGYYEQYF.